This T cell receptor (beta chain) was found in a study of PD-1 blockade in classical Hodgkin lymphoma. Trimming removed 6 bases from V and 7 bases from J; junction bases left unmatched: 9. This CDR3 has 15 residues. The germline V gene has CDR1 LNHDA and CDR2 SQIVND (reference sequence). Points from the study as a whole: Complete responders entered with baseline diversity on par with newly diagnosed patients, the results showed. By cycle point C4D1, TCR diversity had risen significantly in CD4+ cells (but not CD8+ cells).

TCRdb's copy holds only in-frame clones and misses some; the assay was immunoSEQ multiplex PCR. Among about 92,000 clones listed, 83% were seen once. A word on this clone: As yet, its antigen is unknown.

The time point: cycle 4 day 1 (C4D1), after five to seven weeks of nivolumab. Exposure to brentuximab vedotin varied, and each patient had relapsed following autologous stem cell transplantation. This chain uses TRBV19 with TRBJ2-3; 11 bases align to TRBD2. This TCR was recovered from a human donor with classical Hodgkin lymphoma. Sequenced here: peripheral blood mononuclear cells (PBMCs), sampled before the fourth cycle of nivolumab. CDR3 amino acids: CASSFSGRAGYTQYF. CDR3 DNA: TGTGCCAGTAGCTTTAGCGGGAGGGCCGGATATACGCAGTATTTT.